This TCR beta chain was recorded in a study of Graves' ophthalmopathy and Graves' hyperthyroidism. In the study overall: Investigators collected peripheral blood at initial diagnosis, before any treatment was given. Study-level findings and limits: Most thyroid clonotypes with frequency above 0.001 were detected in blood too. Using 13 signatures, a model distinguished ophthalmopathy from stable hyperthyroidism, reaching more than 85% sensitivity and 65% to 84% specificity.

The CDR3 covers 11 residues. CDR1 and CDR2 from the germline V gene are LNHDA and SQIVND (reference sequence). The V and J ends lost 8 bases and 6 bases respectively, with 10 bases between them. This clonotype showed up just a few times. Its antigen is still unknown. What supplied the PBMCs was about 10 ml of fresh peripheral blood. From RNA, the CDR3 regions of TCR beta chains were amplified and sequenced. First-round RT-PCR employed HTBI primers, with a second-round multiplex PCR after it. TCRdb re-derived calls from the multiplex PCR reads in MiXCR, one entry per CDR3 protein. The table records about 370,000 distinct CDR3 sequences, about a sixth of them present only once.

This TCR was sampled from an adult woman with stable Graves' hyperthyroidism. The sample consisted of peripheral blood. J is TRBJ1-1 and V is TRBV19; tentatively, D is TRBD1 (5 bases). CDR3 residues: CASAQAAEAFF. In DNA, the CDR3 is TGTGCCAGTGCACAGGCCGCTGAAGCTTTCTTT.